This T cell receptor (beta chain) came from a study of CXCR3-negative and CXCR3-positive naive CD8 T cells. In the study overall: Overall TRB read output was some 140 million, and each library contained about 1.5 +/- 0.3 million reads.

CDR1 and CDR2 (germline): SQVTM, ANQGSEA. The CDR3 loop spans 14 amino acids. The libraries of TRB cDNA were constructed through 5' RACE using UMI labels. TCRdb reprocessed the 5' RACE reads, keeping one entry per CDR3 protein, no DNA. The sample totals about 150,000 distinct CDR3 sequences. Naive CD8+ T lymphocytes were specified as CD45RO-CCR7+CD27+CD95-. With regard to this clonotype: Its antigen is not identified.

Findings of the study overall: Hydrophobicity of TRB CDR3s was greater in CXCR3-positive naive cells than in CXCR3-negative naive cells. TRBV-TRBJ usage was alike in naive CXCR3-negative and CXCR3-positive cells but differed in memory cells.

The rearrangement joins TRBV29-1 to TRBJ2-5; TCRdb calls TRBD1, which cannot be checked without DNA. This receptor was obtained from a human donor in good health. Some clones in this sample may be carry-over from other donors' samples. Material for sequencing was naive CXCR3+ CD8+ T cells from blood. Specified subset: CD45RO-CCR7+CD27+CD95- naive CD8+ T cells expressing CXCR3 (TNR3+). The CDR3: CSAKGTENQETQYF.